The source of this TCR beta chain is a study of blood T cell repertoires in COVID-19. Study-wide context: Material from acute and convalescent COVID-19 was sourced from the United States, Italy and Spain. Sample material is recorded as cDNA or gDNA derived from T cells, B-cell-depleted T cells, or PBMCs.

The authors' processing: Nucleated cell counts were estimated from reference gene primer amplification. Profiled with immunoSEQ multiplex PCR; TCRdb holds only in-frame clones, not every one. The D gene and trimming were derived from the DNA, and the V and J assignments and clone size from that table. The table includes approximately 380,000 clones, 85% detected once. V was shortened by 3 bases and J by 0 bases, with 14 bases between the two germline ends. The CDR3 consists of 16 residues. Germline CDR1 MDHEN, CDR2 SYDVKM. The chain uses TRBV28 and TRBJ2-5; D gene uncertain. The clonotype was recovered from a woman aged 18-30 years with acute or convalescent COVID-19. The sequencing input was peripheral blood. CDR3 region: CASSFWSLLHQETQYF. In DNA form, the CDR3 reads TGTGCCAGCAGTTTCTGGAGCCTACTCCACCAAGAGACCCAGTACTTC.